The sequence of this T cell receptor (beta chain) was determined in a study of blood T cell repertoires in COVID-19. Per the germline V gene, CDR1 is LGHDT and CDR2 is YNNKEL (reference sequence). CDR3 length: 15 amino acids. V was shortened by 0 bases and J by 3 bases, with 9 bases between the two germline ends. Libraries were prepared by immunoSEQ multiplex PCR; TCRdb keeps only in-frame clonotypes and omits some of them. The table shows 250,000 to 300,000 clones, with 88% occurring only once. The sequenced material came from PBMCs or T cells enriched from blood (not recorded which). The sequence was obtained from an older woman in a cohort exposed to, infected with or recovered from COVID-19 (not recorded which). This chain links TRBV3-1 (or the pseudogene TRBV3-2) with TRBJ2-1; D unresolved. The CDR3 reads CASSQELTHYNEQFF. In DNA form, the CDR3 reads TGTGCCAGCAGCCAAGAACTTACCCACTACAATGAGCAGTTCTTC.